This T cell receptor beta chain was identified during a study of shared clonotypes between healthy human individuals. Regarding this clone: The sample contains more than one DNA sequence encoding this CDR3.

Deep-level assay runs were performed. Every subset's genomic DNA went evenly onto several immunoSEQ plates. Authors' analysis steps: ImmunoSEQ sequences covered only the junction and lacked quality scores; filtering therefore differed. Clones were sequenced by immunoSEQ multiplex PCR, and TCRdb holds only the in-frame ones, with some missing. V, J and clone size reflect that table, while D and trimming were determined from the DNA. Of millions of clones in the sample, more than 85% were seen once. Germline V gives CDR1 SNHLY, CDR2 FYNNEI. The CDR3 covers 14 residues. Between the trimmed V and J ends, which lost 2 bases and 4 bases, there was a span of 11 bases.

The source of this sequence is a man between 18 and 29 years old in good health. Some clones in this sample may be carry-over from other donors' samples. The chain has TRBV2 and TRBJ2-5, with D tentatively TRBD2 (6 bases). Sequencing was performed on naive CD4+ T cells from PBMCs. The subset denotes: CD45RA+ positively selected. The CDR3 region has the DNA TGTGCCAGCAGTGAACTGGCGCGGGGAGAGACCCAGTACTTC. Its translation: CASSELARGETQYF.